This T cell receptor (beta chain) came from a study of post-analysis software for immune sequencing data. The study, taken as a whole, reports: There was significantly lower normalized Chao1 diversity in multiple sclerosis patients than in controls. Roughly five TRBV segments, including TRBV5-6, TRBV5-1 and TRBV20-1, were more frequent in patients than controls.

Trimming took off 5 bases at V and 7 bases at J, with 17 bases between the two ends. CDR1 is MNHEY and CDR2 is SVGEGT in the germline V gene. This CDR3 has 14 amino acids. For this clonotype: Its antigen is unidentified.

Prepared libraries of TCR beta cDNA carried unique molecular identifiers. Input of roughly 1 to 11 million T cells yielded approximately 500,000 cDNA molecules. TCRdb redid the calling of the PCR reads with MiXCR, one entry per CDR3 protein. The sample contains roughly 410,000 distinct CDR3 sequences, around 33% of which appear only once. The sequencing sample was made of blood. This TCR was sampled from a girl aged 5-17 years with multiple sclerosis. The V and J genes are TRBV6-2 or TRBV6-3 and TRBJ1-2, with D perhaps TRBD1 (5 bases). DNA for the CDR3: TGTGCCAGCAGTCCCGGCGGGGGGATCTTTGGCTACACCTTC. The encoded protein is CASSPGGGIFGYTF.